Following are 25 T cell receptor beta chains from one sample sequenced in a study of response to subunit inactivated influenza vaccine. MiXCR, run by TCRdb on the RT-PCR reads, gives a single entry per CDR3 protein. The profile shows 800,000 to 1,000,000 distinct CDR3 sequences, approximately 22% of them singletons. The sample consisted of PBMCs from blood, taken approximately 5 days after vaccination. These receptors all stem from a man aged 45-60 years who received an inactivated influenza vaccine.

The genes are TRBV10-3 and TRBJ2-5, with TRBD2 matching over 8 bases. The CDR3 spans 18 residues. The ends lost 2 bases at V and 2 bases at J; junction bases unmatched: 13. The germline CDR1 and CDR2 sequences are ENHRY and SYGVKD. The CDR3: CAISESPPGAGGQETQYF. The CDR3 bases are TGTGCCATCAGTGAGAGCCCGCCTGGGGCGGGGGGACAAGAGACCCAGTACTTC.

CDR3 sequence: CAIRSDRGEGGQYF. In nucleotides, the CDR3 is TGTGCCATCAGGTCGGACAGGGGGGAAGGGGGGCAGTACTTC. This sequence joins TRBV10-3 and TRBJ2-7; 10 bases line up with TRBD1. This CDR3 spans 14 amino acids. The V gene's germline CDR1 is ENHRY and CDR2 SYGVKD. V shed 6 bases and J 9 bases; nucleotides not matched to a gene: 11.

This clonotype has just a few counts. V is TRBV20-1 and J is TRBJ2-5, with D perhaps TRBD2 (5 bases). The germline V gene has CDR1 DFQATT and CDR2 SNEGSKA (reference sequence). The CDR3 spans 16 residues. V was pared by 2 bases and J by 1 base, with 17 bases between. CDR3 amino acids: CSARSREGVLQETQYF. The CDR3 nucleotides are TGCAGTGCTAGATCGCGCGAGGGAGTCCTCCAAGAGACCCAGTACTTC.

This clonotype was counted many times. The chain combines TRBV7-9 with TRBJ1-5, with D unclear. The CDR3 is 17 residues long. Germline-derived CDR1 and CDR2 are SEHNR and FQNEAQ (reference sequence). V was trimmed by 4 bases and J by 0 bases, leaving 16 bases between them. CDR3 sequence (DNA): TGTGCCAGCAGCTACGTGACGGACGCTTATAGCAATCAGCCCCAGCATTTT. It is translated as CASSYVTDAYSNQPQHF.

This clonotype was recorded at least ten times. The chain joins TRBV7-9 to TRBJ1-1, with unresolved D. Per germline, CDR1 SEHNR and CDR2 FQNEAQ (reference sequence). Deletions cut 2 bases from V and 8 bases from J, with 3 bases between. This CDR3 has 10 amino acids. This CDR3 is CASSLLEAFF. In DNA form, the CDR3 reads TGTGCCAGCAGCTTACTCGAAGCTTTCTTT.

This clonotype was detected a few times. The chain links TRBV10-3 to TRBJ2-1; 7 bases align to TRBD1. The V gene's germline CDR1 is ENHRY and CDR2 SYGVKD. The CDR3 has 15 residues. J was trimmed by 1 base and V by 6 bases; bases with no gene match: 6. CDR3 amino acids: CAIRQGTESYNEQFF. CDR3 in DNA: TGTGCCATCAGACAGGGGACAGAATCCTACAATGAGCAGTTCTTC.

The sample holds a few counts of this clonotype. The chain employs TRBV20-1 and TRBJ1-5; D not resolved. Germline lookup yields CDR1 DFQATT and CDR2 SNEGSKA (reference sequence). The CDR3 sequence is 13 residues long. Trimming took off 3 bases at V and 4 bases at J, with 10 bases between the two ends. The CDR3 DNA follows: TGCAGTGCTAGTAAACCGCTAAATCAGCCCCAGCATTTT. This translates into CSASKPLNQPQHF.

V usage is TRBV7-9 and J usage is TRBJ2-5; D may be TRBD2 (6 bases). The CDR3 totals 17 residues. With 2 bases removed from V and 1 base from J, the gap between germline ends came to 17 bases. Per germline, CDR1 SEHNR and CDR2 FQNEAQ (reference sequence). DNA for the CDR3: TGTGCCAGCAGCTTAATAGGAGGGGCCCCGGCCCAAGAGACCCAGTACTTC. Its protein product is CASSLIGGAPAQETQYF. Full variable domain (outside the CDR3, taken from reference TRBV7-9 and TRBJ2-5): DTGVSQNPRHKITKRGQNVTFRCDPISEHNRLYWYRQTLGQGPEFLTYFQNEAQLEKSRLLSDRFSAERPKGSFSTLEIQRTEQGDSAMYLCASSLIGGAPAQETQYFGPGTRLLVL.

The chain is built from TRBV11-2 and TRBJ2-6; D uncertain. The germline gives CDR1 SGHAT, CDR2 FQNNGV. V was clipped by 2 bases and J by 1 base, with 12 bases between them. The CDR3 contains 17 residues. The CDR3 here is CASSLPFRISGANVLTF. The CDR3 DNA is TGTGCCAGCAGCTTACCTTTCCGAATTTCTGGGGCCAACGTCCTGACTTTC.

This clonotype was detected ten times or more. V gene TRBV5-1 combines with J gene TRBJ2-3; D is unclear. The CDR3 spans 14 residues. In germline, CDR1 is SGHRS, CDR2 YFSETQ. The V end was cut by 3 bases, the J end by 2 bases, with 10 bases between. The CDR3 nucleotides read TGCGCCAGCAGCTCTACTGCGGCCACAGATACGCAGTATTTT. Its translation: CASSSTAATDTQYF.

This clonotype has at least ten counts. The chain combines TRBV7-2 with TRBJ2-3; D possibly corresponds to TRBD2 (6 bases). Germline CDR1 is SGHTA and CDR2 is FQGNSA. The CDR3 runs to 15 residues. V was pared by 4 bases and J by 6 bases, with 17 bases between. In nucleotides, the CDR3 is TGTGCCAGCAGCTATCAAACGGGACTCAGGGATACGCAGTATTTT. It yields the protein CASSYQTGLRDTQYF.

The chain joins TRBV7-2 to TRBJ2-1; 7 nucleotides agree with TRBD1. Trimming took 4 bases from V and 15 from J; bases not matched to a gene: 12. This CDR3 is 13 amino acids long. Germline values: CDR1 SGHTA, CDR2 FQGNSA. The CDR3 is CASSSLSTGVGFF. As DNA, the CDR3 is TGTGCCAGCAGCTCCCTCTCCACAGGGGTAGGGTTCTTC.

This clonotype was seen many times. This sequence joins TRBV7-9 and TRBJ2-5; 12 bases match TRBD1. CDR1 is SEHNR and CDR2 is FQNEAQ in the germline V gene (reference sequence). V was clipped by 5 bases and J by 5 bases; unmatched bases: 6. The CDR3 contains 15 residues. The DNA of the CDR3 is TGTGCCAGCAGCCACCGGGACAGGGGGCCTGAGACCCAGTACTTC. Translated, it gives CASSHRDRGPETQYF.

This clonotype has only a few counts. The V and J genes are TRBV7-2 and TRBJ1-6; no reliable D call. The CDR3 runs 15 residues. Trimming took off 1 base at V and 6 bases at J, with 10 bases between the two ends. Germline V gene lookup returns CDR1 SGHTA and CDR2 FQGNSA. CDR3 in amino acids: CASSLVGQVNSPLHF. The CDR3 coding sequence is TGTGCCAGCAGCTTAGTAGGGCAGGTTAATTCACCCCTCCACTTT. Full variable domain (outside the CDR3, taken from reference TRBV7-2 and TRBJ1-6): GAGVSQSPSNKVTEKGKDVELRCDPISGHTALYWYRQSLGQGLEFLIYFQGNSAPDKSGLPSDRFSAERTGGSVSTLTIQRTQQEDSAVYLCASSLVGQVNSPLHFGNGTRLTVT.

The sample holds a few counts of this clonotype. The V gene is TRBV7-8, the J gene TRBJ1-2; 11 nucleotides align to TRBD1. Trimming took 1 base from V and 12 from J; bases not matched to a gene: 1. Germline lookup yields CDR1 SGHVS and CDR2 FQNEAQ. The CDR3 loop spans 12 amino acids. The CDR3 is CASSLGTGGNTF. CDR3 bases: TGTGCCAGCAGCTTAGGGACAGGGGGCAACACCTTC.

The table lists this clonotype with a few counts. The V gene is TRBV7-2, the J gene TRBJ2-7; TRBD1 matches at 8 bases. Germline values: CDR1 SGHTA, CDR2 FQGNSA. Trimming took 3 bases from V and 6 from J; bases not matched to a gene: 10. The CDR3 is made up of 15 amino acids. The CDR3 DNA sequence: TGTGCCAGCAGCTTTGGACAGGGAGTCCGATCCGAGCAGTACTTC. Its translation is CASSFGQGVRSEQYF.

This rearrangement joins TRBV29-1 to TRBJ2-1; maybe TRBD1 (6 bases). The CDR3 is 15 amino acids. The germline gives CDR1 SQVTM, CDR2 ANQGSEA. V lost 7 bases and J lost 2, with 18 bases in between. For the CDR3, the DNA is TGCAGCGGAGAGGTCACAGGGAATCCCTACAATGAGCAGTTCTTC. Protein sequence: CSGEVTGNPYNEQFF.

In its sample, this clonotype was seen a few times. The gene calls are TRBV5-1 and TRBJ2-1; maybe TRBD1 (6 bases). V was clipped by 7 bases and J by 5 bases, with 25 bases between them. CDR1 and CDR2 (germline): SGHRS, YFSETQ. This CDR3 region has 17 residues. DNA of the CDR3: TGCGCCAGCCACCCTAAGACAGGCCCTCCTCTACACAATGAGCAGTTCTTC. Its translation is CASHPKTGPPLHNEQFF.

This clonotype came up a few times. The rearrangement uses TRBV18 and TRBJ2-3; no definite D call. This CDR3 comprises 16 residues. Between the trimmed V and J ends, which lost 2 bases and 1 base, there was a span of 13 bases. Germline V CDR1 and CDR2: KGHSH, LQKENI. CDR3 sequence (DNA): TGTGCCAGCTCACCAAGAACCTCTTGGGGCACAGATACGCAGTATTTT. It is translated as CASSPRTSWGTDTQYF. Full variable domain (remainder filled in from reference TRBV18 and TRBJ2-3): NAGVMQNPRHLVRRRGQEARLRCSPMKGHSHVYWYRQLPEEGLKFMVYLQKENIIDESGMPKERFSAEFPKEGPSILRIQQVVRGDSAAYFCASSPRTSWGTDTQYFGPGTRLTVL.

This sequence joins TRBV14 and TRBJ1-6, with D unclear. The V end was cut by 0 bases, the J end by 4 bases, with 4 bases between. This CDR3 spans 14 amino acids. Germline V gene data show CDR1 as SGHDN and CDR2 as FVKESK. DNA for the CDR3: TGTGCCAGCAGCCAAGAGTTGTATAATTCACCCCTCCACTTT. Its translation: CASSQELYNSPLHF.

In this sample, this clonotype turned up a few times. This chain joins TRBV7-6 and TRBJ2-1; 11 nucleotides match TRBD2. CDR1 is SGHVS, CDR2 FNYEAQ, per germline. The CDR3 covers 16 residues. V gave up 4 bases and J gave up 7 bases; unmatched junction bases: 9. CDR3 bases: TGTGCCAGCAGCTGGGGGCTAGCGGGGGGCGGAAATGAGCAGTTCTTC. This gives the protein CASSWGLAGGGNEQFF.

This chain links TRBV29-1 with TRBJ1-1; 7 bases are shared with TRBD1. Per the germline V gene, CDR1 is SQVTM and CDR2 is ANQGSEA. The CDR3 loop spans 14 amino acids. V was clipped by 1 base and J by 5 bases; unmatched bases: 7. CDR3 residues: CSVEGTGVGTEAFF. CDR3 nucleotides: TGCAGCGTTGAAGGCACAGGGGTAGGAACTGAAGCTTTCTTT.

This clonotype has ten or more counts. The V call is TRBV4-3, the J call TRBJ1-5; unclear D gene. From germline, CDR1 is LGHNA and CDR2 YSLEER. V was clipped by 0 bases and J by 4 bases, with 7 bases between them. This CDR3 has 14 residues. DNA for the CDR3: TGCGCCAGCAGCCAAGATCAGACTAATCAGCCCCAGCATTTT. Amino acids: CASSQDQTNQPQHF.

The chain couples TRBV15 to TRBJ1-4; D is perhaps TRBD1 (6 bases). The CDR3 sequence is 15 residues long. The germline gives CDR1 LNHNV, CDR2 YYDKDF (reference sequence). V was cut by 0 bases and J by 8 bases, with 13 bases left in between. The CDR3 DNA sequence: TGTGCCACCAGCAGAGATCGTAGGGGGAACGAAAAACTGTTTTTT. Translated: CATSRDRRGNEKLFF.

V usage is TRBV7-2 and J usage is TRBJ2-7; D remains unclear. The germline gives CDR1 SGHTA, CDR2 FQGNSA. This CDR3 has 14 residues. Deletions cut 5 bases from V and 2 bases from J, with 13 bases between. DNA for the CDR3: TGTGCCAGCAGCCGGAGATCTAAAACCTACGAGCAGTACTTC. It encodes CASSRRSKTYEQYF.